The rows below give T cell receptor beta chains drawn from one sample of a study of blood T cells in healthy people across ages. TCRdb analysed the 5' RACE reads with MiXCR anew, one entry per CDR3 protein. In the table there are fewer than 2 million distinct CDR3 sequences, around 40% of which are singletons. Sequencing was performed on blood. The receptors originated from a human donor in good health. Each CDR3 is given with its conserved first and last residue. D genes are given only for firm matches. Part of the rows lack a size; the others show once, few, many or a class for expanded clones.

NA | TRBJ1-2 | TRBV14 | few | CASSQVSGINGYTF | TGTGCCAGCAGCCAAGTGTCCGGGATAAATGGCTACACCTTC
NA | TRBJ1-2 | TRBV19 | NA | CASARRVYYGYTF | TGTGCCAGTGCCCGCAGGGTTTACTATGGCTACACCTTC
NA | TRBJ2-5 | TRBV5-8 | NA | CASSLGYRDAQETQYF | TGTGCCAGCAGCTTAGGTTACCGGGACGCCCAAGAGACCCAGTACTTC
TRBD1 | TRBJ2-1 | TRBV7-9 | NA | CASSLKQTGVHNEQFF | TGTGCCAGCAGCTTAAAGCAGACAGGGGTCCACAATGAGCAGTTCTTC
TRBD2 | TRBJ2-1 | TRBV20-1 | NA | CSATGTRVRDEQFF | TGCAGTGCTACCGGGACTAGGGTTAGAGATGAGCAGTTCTTC
NA | TRBJ2-7 | TRBV6-2/TRBV6-3 | NA | CASSKESRLRLEQYF | TGTGCCAGCAGTAAGGAAAGCAGGTTACGCTTAGAGCAGTACTTC
NA | TRBJ2-3 | TRBV7-9 | NA | CASSLGRTAIGRTDTQYF | TGTGCCAGCAGCTTAGGAAGGACGGCGATTGGACGGACAGATACGCAGTATTTT
NA | TRBJ1-5 | TRBV5-6 | NA | CASSLEKSQPQHF | TGTGCCAGCAGCTTGGAGAAAAGTCAGCCCCAGCATTTT
NA | TRBJ2-7 | TRBV10-3 | few | CAISLSPSSYEQYF | TGTGCCATCAGCCTTTCGCCATCGAGCTACGAGCAGTACTTC
TRBD2 | TRBJ2-7 | TRBV7-2 | NA | CASSLAHGLAGIAYEQYF | TGTGCCAGCAGCTTAGCGCATGGACTAGCGGGGATTGCATACGAGCAGTACTTC
TRBD1 | TRBJ1-1 | TRBV29-1 | NA | CSVRQGRGEAFF | TGCAGCGTAAGACAGGGTCGGGGAGAAGCTTTCTTT
TRBD1 | TRBJ2-4 | TRBV5-6 | NA | CASSRNRQGAYEQYF | TGTGCCAGCAGTAGGAATAGACAGGGGGCTTATGAGCAGTACTTC
NA | TRBJ1-2 | TRBV20-1 | few | CSARDRRDYGYTF | TGCAGTGCTAGAGATAGAAGGGATTATGGCTACACCTTC
TRBD2 | TRBJ2-1 | TRBV14 | NA | CASSPTTSGRYEQFF | TGTGCCAGCAGTCCCACGACTAGCGGGCGTTACGAGCAGTTCTTC
NA | TRBJ2-5 | TRBV19 | few | CASSMFRWETQYF | TGTGCCAGTAGTATGTTCCGCTGGGAGACCCAGTACTTC
NA | TRBJ2-7 | TRBV7-8 | few | CASAWDKTYEQYF | TGTGCCAGCGCCTGGGACAAGACCTACGAGCAGTACTTC
NA | TRBJ2-1 | TRBV4-3 | NA | CASSPSALGGQEQFF | TGCGCCAGCAGCCCTTCTGCACTGGGGGGACAGGAGCAGTTCTTC
NA | TRBJ2-3 | TRBV7-2 | NA | CASSFIGRTDTQYF | TGTGCCAGCAGCTTTATTGGGCGGACAGATACGCAGTATTTT
TRBD1 | TRBJ2-7 | TRBV12-3/TRBV12-4 | NA | CASSPSDPKDRGAYEQYF | TGTGCCAGCAGTCCCTCTGACCCTAAAGACAGGGGAGCCTACGAGCAGTACTTC
NA | TRBJ2-1 | TRBV27 | NA | CASSRRTVWNPNEQFF | TGTGCCAGCAGCCGCCGAACAGTTTGGAACCCCAATGAGCAGTTCTTC
NA | TRBJ2-5 | TRBV28 | few | CASSPQRGEQYF | TGTGCCAGCAGTCCCCAGCGAGGGGAGCAGTACTTC
NA | TRBJ2-2 | TRBV29-1 | once | CSVSNQWGSDTGELFF | TGCAGCGTTTCTAATCAATGGGGTAGTGACACCGGGGAGCTGTTTTTT
NA | TRBJ1-1 | TRBV7-2 | NA | CASSSVGQTEAFF | TGTGCCAGCAGCTCCGTTGGGCAAACTGAAGCTTTCTTT
TRBD2 | TRBJ2-3 | TRBV10-3 | few | CAISRGGPTDTQYF | TGTGCCATCAGCCGCGGGGGACCCACAGATACGCAGTATTTT
NA | TRBJ2-7 | TRBV29-1 | few | CSVARAIGEQYF | TGCAGCGTTGCTCGCGCTATCGGTGAGCAGTACTTC
NA | TRBJ2-7 | TRBV20-1 | NA | CSATGLPSYEQYF | TGCAGTGCTACCGGACTTCCCTCCTACGAGCAGTACTTC